This TCR beta chain was identified during a study of shared clonotypes between healthy human individuals. V dropped 2 bases and J dropped 4 bases, with 15 bases sitting between them. Germline V gives CDR1 SEHNR, CDR2 FQNEAQ (reference sequence). There are 16 residues in the CDR3. CD8 cells regarded as naive lacked CD45RO, were positively chosen for CCR7, and omitted terminally differentiated effector memory CD45RA+ cells. All donors qualified as healthy HIV-negative adults and had experienced no recent acute infections or vaccinations. To note about this clone: Its matching antigen is unknown.

When replicate PCRs were run on sorted subsets, they used 150 to 250 ng DNA, 30,000 to 35,000 T cell genomes. Sequencing was performed with immunoSEQ multiplex PCR; in TCRdb, only in-frame clones are kept and a portion is missing. The sample gives about 2 million clones, about 95% of which show up once; about 1.1% is in the top ten. Points from the study as a whole: As a rule, naive subsets had a larger estimated richness than memory subsets. Only a few donors were included, so the genetic and exposure-history diversity represented was limited.

Sequenced input: naive CD8+ T cells sorted from blood. V usage is TRBV7-9 and J usage is TRBJ2-1, with a tentative D call TRBD2 (7 bases). The TCR originated in a man in his late teens or twenties in good health. This CDR3 reads CASSLWGLAVYNEQFF. In DNA, the CDR3 is TGTGCCAGCAGCTTATGGGGGCTAGCGGTTTACAATGAGCAGTTCTTC.